What follows describes a single T cell receptor beta chain. J gave up 5 bases and V 4 bases, and 9 bases lay outside the gene matches. This CDR3 has 15 amino acids. Looked up from germline, CDR1 is MNHEY and CDR2 is SMNVEV (reference sequence). This sample stems from a study of blood T cell repertoires in COVID-19. At the level of the study: From the United States, Italy and Spain came samples of acute and convalescent COVID-19.

Authors' analysis steps: Amplification of reference gene primers provided the estimated nucleated cell counts. Profiling relied on immunoSEQ multiplex PCR, and the TCRdb table lists in-frame clones only, not all of them. That table furnishes V, J and clone size, whereas the DNA furnished D and trimming. This repertoire shows roughly 500,000 clones, approximately 83% found once; its top ten account for approximately 2.9%. V is TRBV27 and J is TRBJ2-7; 9 positions agree with TRBD1. This clonotype originated in a human donor in a cohort sampled during active COVID-19. Sequenced material: peripheral blood. DNA for the CDR3: TGTGCCAGCAGTTCCCAGGGTACAGGGGGCGACGAGCAGTACTTC. Translated, it gives CASSSQGTGGDEQYF.